Each of the 21 T cell receptor beta chains below was sequenced from the same sample in a study of shared clonotypes between healthy human individuals. TCRdb keeps only in-frame clones here, not all; method: immunoSEQ multiplex PCR. The data contain about 2.1 million clones, under 95% of them singletons. The naive CD8 population came from CD45RO-negative cells selected for CCR7, without terminally differentiated effector memory CD45RA+ cells. The sample comprised naive CD8+ T cells from PBMCs. The source is a man aged 18-30 years in good health. Some clones in this sample may be carry-over from other donors' samples.

The rearrangement uses TRBV30 and TRBJ2-1, with 15 bases matching TRBD2. Germline V gene lookup returns CDR1 GTSNPN and CDR2 SVGIG (reference sequence). Losses at the gene ends were 5 bases for V and 8 bases for J; bases not matched to a gene: 10. The CDR3 has 16 amino acids. The CDR3 coding sequence is TGTGCCTGGGGACCCAGGACTAGCGGGAGGGCCGATGAGCAGTTCTTC. Its translation: CAWGPRTSGRADEQFF.

The V gene is TRBV7-8, the J gene TRBJ2-1, with D possibly TRBD2 on 5 matching bases. V was trimmed by 8 bases and J by 2 bases, leaving 10 bases between them. The CDR3 runs to 13 residues. In germline, CDR1 is SGHVS, CDR2 FQNEAQ. DNA of the CDR3: TGTGCCAGCGCCGGGGAGCCCTACAATGAGCAGTTCTTC. Protein sequence: CASAGEPYNEQFF. The full variable domain, with the rest looked up from reference TRBV7-8 and TRBJ2-1, is GAGVSQSPRYKVAKRGQDVALRCDPISGHVSLFWYQQALGQGPEFLTYFQNEAQLDKSGLPSDRFFAERPEGSVSTLKIQRTQQEDSAVYLCASAGEPYNEQFFGPGTRLTVL.

Only one count was recorded for this clone. The J gene is TRBJ2-7, the V gene TRBV30; D is ambiguous. Trimming pared 0 bases from V and 7 bases from J, leaving 16 bases between. The CDR3 is made up of 14 amino acids. Germline V gene data show CDR1 as GTSNPN and CDR2 as SVGIG (reference sequence). CDR3 nucleotides: TGTGCCTGGAGTGTAGAGATACTCGCGAGGGAGCAGTACTTC. Residues: CAWSVEILAREQYF.

This sequence joins TRBV27 and TRBJ1-1; D call uncertain. This CDR3 spans 13 amino acids. Trimming stripped 1 base from V and 3 bases from J, with 6 bases between. The germline V gene encodes CDR1 MNHEY and CDR2 SMNVEV (reference sequence). The CDR3 DNA follows: TGTGCCAGCAGTTTATTTCCGGACACTGAAGCTTTCTTT. Translating it yields CASSLFPDTEAFF.

This clone was detected only once. The chain joins TRBV28 to TRBJ2-7; the D gene is possibly TRBD2 (6 bases). CDR3 length: 14 amino acids. CDR1 and CDR2 from the germline V gene are MDHEN and SYDVKM. The ends were cut back, 6 bases at V and 4 bases at J, with 16 bases in the middle. CDR3 DNA: TGTGCCAGCAGCCGACCGGGGGACCGGTACGAGCAGTACTTC. Its protein is CASSRPGDRYEQYF.

The rearrangement uses TRBV6-6 and TRBJ1-1; 10 nucleotides agree with TRBD1. This CDR3 region has 14 residues. Germline V gives CDR1 MNHNY, CDR2 SVGAGI (reference sequence). Trimming at V came to 6 bases and at J to 3 bases, leaving 4 bases not matched to a gene. The CDR3 sequence: CASRGDRGYTEAFF. The CDR3 DNA reads TGTGCCAGCAGAGGGGACAGGGGCTACACTGAAGCTTTCTTT.

This clone was picked up one time. V is TRBV28 and J is TRBJ2-1; 8 nucleotides agree with TRBD2. With V trimmed by 5 bases and J by 0 bases, 6 bases remained unmatched. Germline CDR1 is MDHEN and CDR2 is SYDVKM. The CDR3 totals 16 residues. CDR3 sequence: CASSIAGGLSYNEQFF. The DNA of the CDR3 is TGTGCCAGCAGTATCGCGGGAGGCCTCTCCTACAATGAGCAGTTCTTC.

The genes are TRBV7-6 and TRBJ1-4, with 8 bases that match TRBD1. Germline V lookup: CDR1 SGHVS, CDR2 FNYEAQ. J gave up 7 bases and V 4 bases, and 11 bases lay outside the gene matches. The CDR3 has 16 amino acids. The DNA of the CDR3 is TGTGCCAGCAGCTCCCGCCCCCAGGGGGCGTTTGAAAAACTGTTTTTT. It is translated as CASSSRPQGAFEKLFF.

The chain recombines TRBV5-1 with TRBJ1-1; tentative D call: TRBD1 (5 bases). The CDR3 runs 13 residues. V dropped 2 bases and J dropped 4 bases, with 9 bases sitting between them. Germline V gene lookup returns CDR1 SGHRS and CDR2 YFSETQ. This CDR3 reads CASSFFRVTEAFF. As DNA, the CDR3 is TGCGCCAGCAGCTTTTTCAGGGTCACTGAAGCTTTCTTT.

V gene TRBV5-5 combines with J gene TRBJ1-2; tentative D call: TRBD1 (6 bases). Trimming stripped 0 bases from V and 3 bases from J, with 18 bases between. CDR3 length: 17 residues. The V gene's germline CDR1 is SGHKS and CDR2 YYEKEE (reference sequence). CDR3 residues: CASSLERGIELYYGYTF. The CDR3, as DNA: TGTGCCAGCAGCTTGGAGAGGGGGATTGAATTGTACTATGGCTACACCTTC.

The chain has TRBV30 and TRBJ2-7; D gene uncertain. CDR1 and CDR2 from the germline V gene are GTSNPN and SVGIG (reference sequence). This CDR3 comprises 13 residues. Trimming cost V 0 bases and J 3 bases, with 9 bases left between them. The CDR3: CAWSVWGGYEQYF. CDR3 in DNA: TGTGCCTGGAGTGTTTGGGGTGGCTACGAGCAGTACTTC.

The chain is built from TRBV25-1 and TRBJ1-4; D may be TRBD1 (6 bases). CDR1 is MGHDK, CDR2 SYGVNS, per germline. This CDR3 spans 14 amino acids. The V end was cut by 4 bases, the J end by 1 base, with 7 bases between. In DNA, the CDR3 is TGTGCCAGCAGTGGGACAGAAACTAATGAAAAACTGTTTTTT. It encodes CASSGTETNEKLFF.

The chain has TRBV27 and TRBJ2-7; 8 nucleotides agree with TRBD2. The CDR3 is 14 residues long. Germline-derived CDR1 and CDR2 are MNHEY and SMNVEV (reference sequence). The J segment lost 3 bases and the V segment lost 3 bases, leaving 4 bases of the junction unmatched. CDR3 region: CASSLGSGNYEQYF. Written as DNA, the CDR3 is TGTGCCAGCAGTTTGGGTAGCGGGAACTACGAGCAGTACTTC.

Points on this clone: Other DNA sequences in this specimen translate into the identical CDR3. This chain connects TRBV27 to TRBJ2-7; D is undetermined. The CDR3 spans 13 residues. V lost 4 bases, J lost 0 bases, and 7 bases lay in between. Germline values: CDR1 MNHEY, CDR2 SMNVEV (reference sequence). CDR3 coding DNA: TGTGCCAGCAGTTCCAGCGCCTCCTACGAGCAGTACTTC. It specifies CASSSSASYEQYF.

The V gene is TRBV7-3, the J gene TRBJ1-2; D call uncertain. The CDR3 has 13 residues. The ends were cut back, 8 bases at V and 0 bases at J, with 10 bases in the middle. Germline CDR1 reads SGHTA; CDR2 reads FQGTGA. This CDR3 reads CASAPDTNYGYTF. The CDR3 bases are TGTGCCAGCGCACCGGATACTAACTATGGCTACACCTTC. The full variable domain, in which reference TRBV7-3 and TRBJ1-2 provide the parts outside the CDR3, is GAGVSQTPSNKVTEKGKYVELRCDPISGHTALYWYRQSLGQGPEFLIYFQGTGAADDSGLPNDRFFAVRPEGSVSTLKIQRTERGDSAVYLCASAPDTNYGYTFGSGTRLTVV.

The chain recombines TRBV9 with TRBJ2-5, with 8 bases aligning to TRBD1. V was clipped by 3 bases and J by 5 bases; unmatched bases: 9. The CDR3 runs 15 residues. Germline-derived CDR1 and CDR2 are SGDLS and YYNGEE. CDR3: CASSAWAGGRETQYF. The CDR3 DNA sequence: TGTGCCAGCAGCGCTTGGGCAGGGGGCCGGGAGACCCAGTACTTC.

The chain has TRBV19 and TRBJ1-5; 8 nucleotides align to TRBD1. The J segment lost 3 bases and the V segment lost 6 bases, leaving 10 bases of the junction unmatched. Germline V CDR1 and CDR2: LNHDA, SQIVND (reference sequence). CDR3 length equals 16 residues. The CDR3 here is CASSPPGQAINQPQHF. The DNA for the CDR3 is TGTGCCAGTAGCCCGCCGGGACAGGCCATCAATCAGCCCCAGCATTTT.

The chain joins TRBV11-2 to TRBJ2-7; a weak D match, TRBD2 (5 bases). Trimming stripped 2 bases from V and 7 bases from J, with 12 bases between. Germline assignment: CDR1 SGHAT and CDR2 FQNNGV. The CDR3 runs to 13 residues. Here the CDR3 reads CASSLNREFEQYF. CDR3 DNA: TGTGCCAGCAGCTTAAACCGGGAATTTGAGCAGTACTTC.

The rearrangement joins TRBV5-1 to TRBJ2-1, with 7 bases matching TRBD2. Trimming took 1 base from V and 1 from J; bases not matched to a gene: 2. CDR1 is SGHRS and CDR2 is YFSETQ in the germline V gene. The CDR3 is made up of 15 amino acids. The CDR3 DNA reads TGCGCCAGCAGCTTGCCGCGGGGGTCCTACAATGAGCAGTTCTTC. Its translation: CASSLPRGSYNEQFF.

Worth noting for this clone: The sample carries other DNA sequences with the same CDR3. The chain carries TRBV19 and TRBJ2-1; D is unclear. The CDR3 contains 15 residues. CDR1 and CDR2 from the germline V gene are LNHDA and SQIVND (reference sequence). V lost 2 bases and J 0 bases, leaving 8 bases between the germline ends. The DNA for the CDR3 is TGTGCCAGTAGTATACTAGTGAGCTCCTACAATGAGCAGTTCTTC. Protein product: CASSILVSSYNEQFF.

The chain carries TRBV6-5 and TRBJ1-2; 7 bases agree with TRBD1. CDR1 and CDR2 from the germline V gene are MNHEY and SVGAGI. The CDR3 length is 15 residues. V shed 2 bases, J shed 7 bases, and the junction held 10 bases outside the gene matches. The CDR3 DNA sequence: TGTGCCAGCAGTTACGGGGCAGGGGGATCTGTTGGCTACACCTTC. As protein: CASSYGAGGSVGYTF.